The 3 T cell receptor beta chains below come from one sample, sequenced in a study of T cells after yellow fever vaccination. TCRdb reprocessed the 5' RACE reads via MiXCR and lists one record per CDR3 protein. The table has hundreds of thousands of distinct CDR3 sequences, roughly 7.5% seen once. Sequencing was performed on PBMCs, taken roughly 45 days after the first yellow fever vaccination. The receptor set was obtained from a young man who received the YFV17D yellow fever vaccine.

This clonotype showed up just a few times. The CDR3 region has the DNA TGTGCCAGCAGTTTGATATCCGGGACTAAGGCTTTCCACGAGCAGTACTTC. Protein sequence: CASSLISGTKAFHEQYF. The chain links TRBV27 to TRBJ2-7; 7 bases agree with TRBD2. This CDR3 spans 17 amino acids. CDR1 is MNHEY and CDR2 is SMNVEV in the germline V gene (reference sequence). Trimming cost V 3 bases and J 5 bases; bases outside gene matches: 16.

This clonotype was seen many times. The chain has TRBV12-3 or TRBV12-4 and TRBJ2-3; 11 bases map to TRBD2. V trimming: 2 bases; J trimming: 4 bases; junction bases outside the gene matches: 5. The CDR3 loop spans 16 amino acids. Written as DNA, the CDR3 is TGTGCCAGCAGTTTAATTGGTAGCGGGGGGGCAGATACGCAGTATTTT. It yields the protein CASSLIGSGGADTQYF.

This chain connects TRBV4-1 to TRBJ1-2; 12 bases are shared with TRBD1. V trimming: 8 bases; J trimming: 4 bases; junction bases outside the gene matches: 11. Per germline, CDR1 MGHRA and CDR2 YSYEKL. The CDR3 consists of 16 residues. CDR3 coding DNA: TGCGCCAGCGGACCGGGGACAGGGGGCATGGGCTATGGCTACACCTTC. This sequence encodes CASGPGTGGMGYGYTF.